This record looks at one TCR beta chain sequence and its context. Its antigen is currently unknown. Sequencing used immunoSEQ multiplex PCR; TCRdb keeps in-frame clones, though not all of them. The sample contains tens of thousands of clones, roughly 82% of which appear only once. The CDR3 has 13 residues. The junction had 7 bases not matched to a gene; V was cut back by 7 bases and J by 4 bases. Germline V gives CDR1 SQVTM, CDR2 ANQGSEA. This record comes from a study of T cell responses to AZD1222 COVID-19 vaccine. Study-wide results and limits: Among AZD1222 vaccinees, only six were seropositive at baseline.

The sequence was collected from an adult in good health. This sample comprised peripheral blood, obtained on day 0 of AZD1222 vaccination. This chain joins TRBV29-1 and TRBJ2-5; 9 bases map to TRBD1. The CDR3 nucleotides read TGCAGCGCCGTAACAGGGGGCATAGAGACCCAGTACTTC. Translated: CSAVTGGIETQYF.